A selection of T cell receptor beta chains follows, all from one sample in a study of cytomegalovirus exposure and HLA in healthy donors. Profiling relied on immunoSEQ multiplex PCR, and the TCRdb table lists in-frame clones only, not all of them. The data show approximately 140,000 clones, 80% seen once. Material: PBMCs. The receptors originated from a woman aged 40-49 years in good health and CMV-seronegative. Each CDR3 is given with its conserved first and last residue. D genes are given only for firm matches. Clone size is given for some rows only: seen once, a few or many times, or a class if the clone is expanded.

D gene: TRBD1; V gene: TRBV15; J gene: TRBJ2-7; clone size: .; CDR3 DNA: TGTGCCACCAGCAGAGATCAGGGGGCCGAGCAGTACTTC; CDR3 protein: CATSRDQGAEQYF
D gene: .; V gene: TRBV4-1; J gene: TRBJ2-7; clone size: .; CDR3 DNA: TGCGCCAGCAGCACCCGGGAGAGCACTCCGGAGCAGTACTTC; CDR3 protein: CASSTRESTPEQYF
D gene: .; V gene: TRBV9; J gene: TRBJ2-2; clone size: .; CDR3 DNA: TGTGCCAGCAGCGTCGCGGGGCACGGCACCGGGGAGCTGTTTTTT; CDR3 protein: CASSVAGHGTGELFF
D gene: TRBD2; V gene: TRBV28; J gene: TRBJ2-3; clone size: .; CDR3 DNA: TGTGCCAGCCACGGCGGGAGAGTTGACGGCACAGATACGCAGTATTTT; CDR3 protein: CASHGGRVDGTDTQYF
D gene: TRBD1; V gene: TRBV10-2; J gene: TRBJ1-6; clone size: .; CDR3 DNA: TGCGCCAGCTCCCCGGACAGGCTAACCTATAATTCACCCCTCCACTTT; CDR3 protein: CASSPDRLTYNSPLHF
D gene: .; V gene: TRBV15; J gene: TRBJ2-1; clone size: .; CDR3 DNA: TGTGCCACCAGCAGCCCTAGTCGTGAGCAGTTCTTC; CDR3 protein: CATSSPSREQFF
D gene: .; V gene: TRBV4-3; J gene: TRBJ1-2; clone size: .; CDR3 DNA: TGCGCCAGCAGCCAAGCCATCACCCGCGCTGACTATGGCTACACCTTC; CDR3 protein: CASSQAITRADYGYTF
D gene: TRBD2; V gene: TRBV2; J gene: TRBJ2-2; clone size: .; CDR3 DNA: TGTGCCACCGTCTCGAGCGGGAGTTACACCGGGGAGCTGTTTTTT; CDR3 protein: CATVSSGSYTGELFF
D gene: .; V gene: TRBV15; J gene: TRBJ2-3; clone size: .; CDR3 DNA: TGTGCCACCAGCAGAGAGACCCCGGAAGCGACAGTCACAGATACGCAGTATTTT; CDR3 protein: CATSRETPEATVTDTQYF
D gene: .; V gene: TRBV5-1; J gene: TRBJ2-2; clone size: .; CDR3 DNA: TGCGCCAGCAGCCCCCAGGTCGGGGGTTACACCGGGGAGCTGTTTTTT; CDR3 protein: CASSPQVGGYTGELFF
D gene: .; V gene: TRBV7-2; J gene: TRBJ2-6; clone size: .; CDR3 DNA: TGTGCCAGCAGCTTAGGGCAGGGGTACGGGGCCAACGTCCTGACTTTC; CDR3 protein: CASSLGQGYGANVLTF
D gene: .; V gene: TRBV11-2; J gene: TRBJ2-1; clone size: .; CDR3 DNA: TGTGCCAGCAGCTTAGCCGGGACTGGAAATGAGCAGTTCTTC; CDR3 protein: CASSLAGTGNEQFF
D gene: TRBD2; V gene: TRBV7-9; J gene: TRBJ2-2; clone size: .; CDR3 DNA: TGTGCCAGCAGCTTGGGCCTAGCGGGGGGAAGGAACACCGGGGAGCTGTTTTTT; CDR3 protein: CASSLGLAGGRNTGELFF
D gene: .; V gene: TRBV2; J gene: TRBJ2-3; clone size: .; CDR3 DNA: TGTGCCAGCAGTCATACTAAGGGGAGGGATACGCAGTATTTT; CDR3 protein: CASSHTKGRDTQYF
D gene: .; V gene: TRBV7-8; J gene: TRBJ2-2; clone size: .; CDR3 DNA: TGTGCCAGCAGCCACCCTATCAGGATGGCCGGGGAGCTGTTTTTT; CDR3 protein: CASSHPIRMAGELFF
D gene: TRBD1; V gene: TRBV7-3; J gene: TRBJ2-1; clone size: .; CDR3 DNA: TGTGCCAGCAGCCCAACAGGGGGCCATGAGCAGTTCTTC; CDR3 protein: CASSPTGGHEQFF
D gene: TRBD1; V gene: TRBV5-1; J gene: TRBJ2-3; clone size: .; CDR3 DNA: TGCGCCAGCAGCCCTGGACAGGGCTCATCAGATACGCAGTATTTT; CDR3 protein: CASSPGQGSSDTQYF
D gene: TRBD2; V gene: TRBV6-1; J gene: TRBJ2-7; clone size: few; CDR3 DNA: TGTGCCAGCAGCGGACTAGAGGCGGGGGAGCAGTACTTC; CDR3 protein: CASSGLEAGEQYF
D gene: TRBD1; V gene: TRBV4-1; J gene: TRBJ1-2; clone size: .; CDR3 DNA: TGCGCCAGCAGCCAAGATGGACGCAGGGGGGACTATGGCTACACCTTC; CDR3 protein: CASSQDGRRGDYGYTF
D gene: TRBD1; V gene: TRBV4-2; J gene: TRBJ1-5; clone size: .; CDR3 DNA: TGTGCCAGCAGCCCCGACAGGGGAAGGGGTCAGCCCCAGCATTTT; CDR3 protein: CASSPDRGRGQPQHF
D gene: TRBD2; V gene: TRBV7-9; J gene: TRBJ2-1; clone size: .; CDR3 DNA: TGTGCCAGCAGCTTAATATGGACTAGCGAAGACAATGAGCAGTTCTTC; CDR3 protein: CASSLIWTSEDNEQFF
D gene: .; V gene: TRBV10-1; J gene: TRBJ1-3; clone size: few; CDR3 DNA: TGCGCCAGCAGACTGGACACGGAAGTATTCTGGCTCCCTGGAAACACCATATATTTT; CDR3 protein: CASRLDTEVFWLPGNTIYF
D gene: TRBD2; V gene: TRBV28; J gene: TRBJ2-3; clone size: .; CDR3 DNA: TGTGCCAGCAGTCACTATAGCGGGAGGGCCGCAAATACGCAGTATTTT; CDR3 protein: CASSHYSGRAANTQYF
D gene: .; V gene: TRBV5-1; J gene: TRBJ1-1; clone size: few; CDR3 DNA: TGCGCCAGCAGCACTAGACAGGTGAACACTGAAGCTTTCTTT; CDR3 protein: CASSTRQVNTEAFF
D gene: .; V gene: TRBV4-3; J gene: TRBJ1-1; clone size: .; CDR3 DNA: TGCGCCAGCAGCCGGAAGAGATCCGGGGGGCTAAGGTCTGAAGCTTTCTTT; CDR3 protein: CASSRKRSGGLRSEAFF
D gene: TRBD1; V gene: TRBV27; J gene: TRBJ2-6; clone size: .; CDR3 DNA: TGTGCCAGCAGCCAATACAGGGGGCCGGGGGCCAACGTCCTGACTTTC; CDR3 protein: CASSQYRGPGANVLTF
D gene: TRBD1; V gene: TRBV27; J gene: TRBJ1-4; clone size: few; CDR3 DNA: TGTGCCAGCAGGGGGACAGGGGATAAGAAAAAACTGTTTTTT; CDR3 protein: CASRGTGDKKKLFF
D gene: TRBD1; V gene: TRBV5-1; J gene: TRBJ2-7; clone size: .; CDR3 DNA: TGCGCCAGCAGCCTAAACAGGGGAAACGAGCAGTACTTC; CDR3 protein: CASSLNRGNEQYF
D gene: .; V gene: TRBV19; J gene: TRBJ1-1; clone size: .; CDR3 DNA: TGTGCCAGTATTCTGGGCAGAGAGAACACTGAAGCTTTCTTT; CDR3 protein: CASILGRENTEAFF
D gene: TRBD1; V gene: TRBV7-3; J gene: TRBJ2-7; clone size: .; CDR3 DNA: TGTGCCAGCAGTTCCCTTACAGGGGTTGTAGTCCACGAGCAGTACTTC; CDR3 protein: CASSSLTGVVVHEQYF
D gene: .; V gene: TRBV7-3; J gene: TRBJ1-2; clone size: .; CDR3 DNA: TGTGCCAGCAGCCGTGGGGGGGGTGAATATGGCTACACCTTC; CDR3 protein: CASSRGGGEYGYTF
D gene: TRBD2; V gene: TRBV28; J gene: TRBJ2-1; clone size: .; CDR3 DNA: TGTGCCAGCAGTTTCACTAGCGGAGGGGGTGAGCAGTTCTTC; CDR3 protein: CASSFTSGGGEQFF
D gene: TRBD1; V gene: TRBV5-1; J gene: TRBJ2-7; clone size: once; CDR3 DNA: TGCGCCAGCAGCTTGGATCCGGGACAGTACGAGCAGTACTTC; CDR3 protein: CASSLDPGQYEQYF
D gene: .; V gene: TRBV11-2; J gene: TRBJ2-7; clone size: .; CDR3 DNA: TGTGCCAGCCGGACGGGAAGCTACGAGCAGTACTTC; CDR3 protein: CASRTGSYEQYF
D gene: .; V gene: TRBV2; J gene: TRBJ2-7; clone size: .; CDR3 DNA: TGTGCCAGCAGAAAAGAGTACGAGCAGTACTTC; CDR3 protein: CASRKEYEQYF
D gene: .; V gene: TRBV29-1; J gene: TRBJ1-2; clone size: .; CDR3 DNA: TGCAGCGTTGATCTGGGGCGCTATGGCTACACCTTC; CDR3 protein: CSVDLGRYGYTF
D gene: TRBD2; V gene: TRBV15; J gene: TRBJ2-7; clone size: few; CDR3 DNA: TGTGCCACCAGCAACTGGAAGCGGGGGGGCCACGAGCAGTACTTC; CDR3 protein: CATSNWKRGGHEQYF
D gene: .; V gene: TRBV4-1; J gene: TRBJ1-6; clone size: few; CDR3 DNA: TGCGCCAGCAGCCAAGATCCAGGGGTGGATTCACCCCTCCACTTT; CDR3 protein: CASSQDPGVDSPLHF
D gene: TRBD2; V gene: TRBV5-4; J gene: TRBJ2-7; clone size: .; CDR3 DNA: TGTGCCAGCAGCCCAGGAGGACTAGCGGGAGATGAGCAGTACTTC; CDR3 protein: CASSPGGLAGDEQYF
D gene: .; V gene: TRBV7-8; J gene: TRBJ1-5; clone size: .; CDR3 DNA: TGTGCCAGCAGCTTAGCGTCGGGGTTAAGACAGCCCCAGCATTTT; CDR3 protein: CASSLASGLRQPQHF
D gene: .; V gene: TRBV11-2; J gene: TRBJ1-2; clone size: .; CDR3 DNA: TGTGCCAGCAGCTTAACAGGCCACTATGGCTACACCTTC; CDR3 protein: CASSLTGHYGYTF
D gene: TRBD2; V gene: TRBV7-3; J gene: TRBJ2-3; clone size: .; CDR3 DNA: TGTGCCAGCAGCTTAGAAGCTAGCGGGGGATCGCAGTATTTT; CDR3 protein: CASSLEASGGSQYF
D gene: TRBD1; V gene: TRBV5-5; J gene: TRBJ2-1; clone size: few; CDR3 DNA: TGTGCCAGCAGCTTTAGGGGACAGTTCAATGAGCAGTTCTTC; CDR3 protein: CASSFRGQFNEQFF
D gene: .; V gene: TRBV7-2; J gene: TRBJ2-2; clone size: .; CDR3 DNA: TGTGCCTGTTTTGGGGACACGAACACCGGGGAGCTGTTTTTT; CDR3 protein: CACFGDTNTGELFF
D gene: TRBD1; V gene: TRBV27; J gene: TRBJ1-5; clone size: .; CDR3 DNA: TGTGCCAGCAGCAAAAATCCCGGGGGACAGGGGGCGAGGCAGCCCCAGCATTTT; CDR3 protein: CASSKNPGGQGARQPQHF
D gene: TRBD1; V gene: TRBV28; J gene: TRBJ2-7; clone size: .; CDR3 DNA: TGTGCCAGCAGAAAGACAGGGATCTACGAGCAGTACTTC; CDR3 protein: CASRKTGIYEQYF
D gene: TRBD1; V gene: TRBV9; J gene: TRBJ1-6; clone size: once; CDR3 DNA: TGTGCCAGCAGCGTAGGTTGGACAGGCAATTCACCCCTCCACTTT; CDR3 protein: CASSVGWTGNSPLHF
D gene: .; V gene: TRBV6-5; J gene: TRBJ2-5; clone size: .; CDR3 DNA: TGTGCCAGCAATCCCGGAGGGGGGGTAGAGACCCAGTACTTC; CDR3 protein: CASNPGGGVETQYF
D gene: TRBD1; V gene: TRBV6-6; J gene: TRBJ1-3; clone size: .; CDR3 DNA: TGTGCCAGCCGTCCCGACAGGGGAGGAAACACCATATATTTT; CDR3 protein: CASRPDRGGNTIYF
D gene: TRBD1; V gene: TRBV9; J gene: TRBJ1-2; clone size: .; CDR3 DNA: TGTGCCAGCAGCGTAGGGACAGGCGGTCGCTACACCTTC; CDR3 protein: CASSVGTGGRYTF
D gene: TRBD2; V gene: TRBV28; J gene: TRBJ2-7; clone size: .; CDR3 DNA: TGTGCCAGCAGGGCCGGGACTAGCCTCTCCTACGAGCAGTACTTC; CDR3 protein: CASRAGTSLSYEQYF
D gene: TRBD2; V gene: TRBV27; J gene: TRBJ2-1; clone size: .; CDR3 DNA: TGTGCCAGCAGACCTTGGACTAGCGGGCTCAATGAGCAGTTCTTC; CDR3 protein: CASRPWTSGLNEQFF
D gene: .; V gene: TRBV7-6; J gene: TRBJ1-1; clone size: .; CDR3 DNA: TGTGCCAGCAGCCTGGACGGGCCCGGGGTGGCGACGAACACTGAAGCTTTCTTT; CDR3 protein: CASSLDGPGVATNTEAFF
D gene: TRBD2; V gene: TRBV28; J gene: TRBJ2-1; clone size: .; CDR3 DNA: TGTGCCAGCAGTTCCCCTCGGGGACTAGTCTACAATGAGCAGTTCTTC; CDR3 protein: CASSSPRGLVYNEQFF